This T cell receptor (beta chain) stems from a study of T cells in Graves' hyperthyroidism and ophthalmopathy. Whole-study findings and limits: Model predictions of ophthalmopathy came a median around 6.5 months before onset.

In germline, CDR1 is MDHEN, CDR2 SYDVKM. Trimming at V came to 6 bases and at J to 1 base, leaving 5 bases not matched to a gene. The CDR3 runs to 14 residues. This clonotype was counted many times. Antigen: not known. TCR beta CDR3 regions were amplified from RNA transcripts. The HTBI primer set was used in a first-round RT-PCR of the TCR CDR3. One entry per CDR3 protein results from TCRdb running MiXCR on the multiplex PCR reads. The table records about 510,000 distinct CDR3 sequences, 13% to 15% of them present only once. Clinicians diagnosed patients from clinical symptoms, serum thyroxine and TRAb, thyroid ultrasound and orbital computed tomography.

Sequencing was performed on blood. V usage is TRBV28 and J usage is TRBJ1-2; 7 bases match TRBD1. The TCR sequence derives from a woman between 35 and 50 years old with Graves' hyperthyroidism. The CDR3 DNA follows: TGTGCCAGCAGACCGGGACAGCTTAACTATGGCTACACCTTC. Protein sequence: CASRPGQLNYGYTF.